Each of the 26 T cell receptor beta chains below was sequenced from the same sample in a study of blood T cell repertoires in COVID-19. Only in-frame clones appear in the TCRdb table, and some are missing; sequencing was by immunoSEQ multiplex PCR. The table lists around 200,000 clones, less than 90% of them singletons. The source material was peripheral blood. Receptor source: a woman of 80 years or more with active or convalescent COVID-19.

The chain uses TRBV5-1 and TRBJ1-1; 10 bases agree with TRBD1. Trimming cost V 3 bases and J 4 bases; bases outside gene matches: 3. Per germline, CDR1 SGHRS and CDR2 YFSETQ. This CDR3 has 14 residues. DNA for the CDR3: TGCGCCAGCAGCTCCGGGACAGGGGTCACTGAAGCTTTCTTT. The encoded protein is CASSSGTGVTEAFF.

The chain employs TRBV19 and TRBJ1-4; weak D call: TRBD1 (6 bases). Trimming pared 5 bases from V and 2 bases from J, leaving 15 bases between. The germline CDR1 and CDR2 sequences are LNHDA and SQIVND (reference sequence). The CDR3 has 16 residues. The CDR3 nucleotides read TGTGCCAGTAGTCCGCGGGGGGGCGCGACTAATGAAAAACTGTTTTTT. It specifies CASSPRGGATNEKLFF.

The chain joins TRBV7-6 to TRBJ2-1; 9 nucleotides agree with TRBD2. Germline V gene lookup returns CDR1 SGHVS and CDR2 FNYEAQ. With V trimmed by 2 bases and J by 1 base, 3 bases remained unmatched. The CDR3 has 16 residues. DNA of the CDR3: TGTGCCAGCAGCTTAAGAGCGGGAGGATCCTACAATGAGCAGTTCTTC. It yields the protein CASSLRAGGSYNEQFF.

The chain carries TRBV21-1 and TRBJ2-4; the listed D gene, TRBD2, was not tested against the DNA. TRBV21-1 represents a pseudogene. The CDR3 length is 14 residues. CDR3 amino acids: CASSRGSAKNIQYF. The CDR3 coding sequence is TGTGCCAGCAGTCGGGGATCAGCCAAAAACATTCAGTACTTC.

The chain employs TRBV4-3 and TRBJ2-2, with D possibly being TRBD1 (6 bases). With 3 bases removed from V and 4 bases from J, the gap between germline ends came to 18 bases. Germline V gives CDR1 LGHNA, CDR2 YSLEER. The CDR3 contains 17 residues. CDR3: CASSHNRDPYGTGELFF. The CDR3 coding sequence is TGCGCCAGCAGCCACAACAGGGACCCTTATGGCACCGGGGAGCTGTTTTTT.

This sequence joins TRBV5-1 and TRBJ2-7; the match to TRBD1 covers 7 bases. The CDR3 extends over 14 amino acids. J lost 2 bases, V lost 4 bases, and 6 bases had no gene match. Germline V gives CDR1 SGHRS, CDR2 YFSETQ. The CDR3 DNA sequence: TGCGCCAGCAGCCCTGAGGGGACAGCCTACGAGCAGTACTTC. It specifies CASSPEGTAYEQYF. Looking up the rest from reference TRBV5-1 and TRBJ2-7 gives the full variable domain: KAGVTQTPRYLIKTRGQQVTLSCSPISGHRSVSWYQQTPGQGLQFLFEYFSETQRNKGNFPGRFSGRQFSNSRSEMNVSTLELGDSALYLCASSPEGTAYEQYFGPGTRLTVT.

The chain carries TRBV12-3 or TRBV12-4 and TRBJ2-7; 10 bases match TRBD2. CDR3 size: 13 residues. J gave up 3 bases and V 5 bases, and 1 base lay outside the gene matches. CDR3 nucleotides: TGTGCCAGCAGTAGGACTAGCGGCTACGAGCAGTACTTC. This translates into CASSRTSGYEQYF.

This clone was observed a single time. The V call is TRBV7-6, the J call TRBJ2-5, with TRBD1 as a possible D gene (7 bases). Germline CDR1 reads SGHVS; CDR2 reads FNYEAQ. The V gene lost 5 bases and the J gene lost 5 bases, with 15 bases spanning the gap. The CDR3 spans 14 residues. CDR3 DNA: TGTGCCAGCAGCCCCACGGAGGGACAGGAGACCCAGTACTTC. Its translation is CASSPTEGQETQYF.

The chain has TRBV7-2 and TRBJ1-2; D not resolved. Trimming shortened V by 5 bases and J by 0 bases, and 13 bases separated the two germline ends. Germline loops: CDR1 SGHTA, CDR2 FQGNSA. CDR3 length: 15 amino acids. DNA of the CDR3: TGTGCCAGCAGCGATGGGCCTCCCACTAACTATGGCTACACCTTC. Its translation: CASSDGPPTNYGYTF. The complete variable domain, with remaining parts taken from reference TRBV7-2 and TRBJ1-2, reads GAGVSQSPSNKVTEKGKDVELRCDPISGHTALYWYRQSLGQGLEFLIYFQGNSAPDKSGLPSDRFSAERTGGSVSTLTIQRTQQEDSAVYLCASSDGPPTNYGYTFGSGTRLTVV.

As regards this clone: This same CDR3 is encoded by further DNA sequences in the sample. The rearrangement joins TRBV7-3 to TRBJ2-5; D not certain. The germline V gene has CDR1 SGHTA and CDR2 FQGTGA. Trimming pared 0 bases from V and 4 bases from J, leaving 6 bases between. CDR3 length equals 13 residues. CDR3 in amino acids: CASSLTRRETQYF. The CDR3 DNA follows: TGTGCCAGCAGCTTAACGCGTCGAGAGACCCAGTACTTC.

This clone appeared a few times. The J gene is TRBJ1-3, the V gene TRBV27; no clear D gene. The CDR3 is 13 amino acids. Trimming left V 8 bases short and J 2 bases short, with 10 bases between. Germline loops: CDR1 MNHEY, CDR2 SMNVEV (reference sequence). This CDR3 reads CASRGAAGNTIYF. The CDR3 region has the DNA TGTGCCAGCCGGGGAGCCGCTGGAAACACCATATATTTT.

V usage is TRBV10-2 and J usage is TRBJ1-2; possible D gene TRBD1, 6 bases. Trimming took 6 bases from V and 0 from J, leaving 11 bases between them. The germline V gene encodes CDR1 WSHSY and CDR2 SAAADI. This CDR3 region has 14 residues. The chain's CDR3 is CASRQGPANYGYTF. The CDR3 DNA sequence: TGCGCCAGCAGACAGGGACCAGCTAACTATGGCTACACCTTC.

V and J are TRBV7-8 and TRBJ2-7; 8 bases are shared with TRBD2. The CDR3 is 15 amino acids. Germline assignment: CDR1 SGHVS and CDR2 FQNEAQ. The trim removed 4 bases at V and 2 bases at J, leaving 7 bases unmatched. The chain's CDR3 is CASSSERGRTYEQYF. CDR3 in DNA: TGTGCCAGCAGCTCAGAGCGGGGGAGAACCTACGAGCAGTACTTC.

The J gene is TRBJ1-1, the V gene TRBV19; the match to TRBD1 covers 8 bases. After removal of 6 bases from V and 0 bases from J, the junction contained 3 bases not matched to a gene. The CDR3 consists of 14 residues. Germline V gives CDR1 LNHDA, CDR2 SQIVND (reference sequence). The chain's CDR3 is CASRTDRVNTEAFF. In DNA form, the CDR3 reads TGTGCCAGTAGGACGGACAGGGTGAACACTGAAGCTTTCTTT. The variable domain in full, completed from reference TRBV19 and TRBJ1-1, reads DGGITQSPKYLFRKEGQNVTLSCEQNLNHDAMYWYRQDPGQGLRLIYYSQIVNDFQKGDIAEGYSVSREKKESFPLTVTSAQKNPTAFYLCASRTDRVNTEAFFGQGTRLTVV.

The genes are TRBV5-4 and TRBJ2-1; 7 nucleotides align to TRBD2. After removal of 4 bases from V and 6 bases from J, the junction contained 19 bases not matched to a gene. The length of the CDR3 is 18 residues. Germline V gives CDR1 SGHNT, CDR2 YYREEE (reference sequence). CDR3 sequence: CASSLGGGSGALLNEQFF. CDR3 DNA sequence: TGTGCCAGCAGCCTGGGGGGGGGTAGCGGAGCCCTCCTCAATGAGCAGTTCTTC.

This CDR3 reads CASSHRTSGVTDTQYF. DNA of the CDR3: TGTGCCAGCAGCCACAGGACTAGCGGGGTCACAGATACGCAGTATTTT. The chain carries TRBV16 and TRBJ2-3; 12 nucleotides match TRBD2. Trimming took 3 bases from V and 2 from J; bases not matched to a gene: 3. Germline V gene sequence: CDR1 KGHSY, CDR2 FQNENV. This CDR3 has 16 residues.

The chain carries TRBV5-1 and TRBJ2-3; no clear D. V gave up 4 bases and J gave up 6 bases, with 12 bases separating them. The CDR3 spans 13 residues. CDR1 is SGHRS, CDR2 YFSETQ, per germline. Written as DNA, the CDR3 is TGCGCCAGCAGCCGGTCTTCACAGGATACGCAGTATTTT. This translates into CASSRSSQDTQYF.

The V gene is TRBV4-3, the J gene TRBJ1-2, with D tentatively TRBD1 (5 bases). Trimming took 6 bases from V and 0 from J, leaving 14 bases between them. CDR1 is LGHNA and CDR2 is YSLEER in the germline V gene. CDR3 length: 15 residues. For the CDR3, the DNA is TGCGCCAGCAGTCGCCGAGAGACAGCTAACTATGGCTACACCTTC. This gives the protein CASSRRETANYGYTF.

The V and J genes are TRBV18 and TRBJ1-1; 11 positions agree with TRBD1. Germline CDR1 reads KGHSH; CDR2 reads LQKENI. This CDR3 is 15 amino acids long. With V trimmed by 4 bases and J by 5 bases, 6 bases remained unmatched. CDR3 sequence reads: CASSLGTGGQTEAFF. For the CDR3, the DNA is TGTGCCAGCTCACTGGGGACAGGGGGTCAGACTGAAGCTTTCTTT. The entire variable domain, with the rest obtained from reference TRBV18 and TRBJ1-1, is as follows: NAGVMQNPRHLVRRRGQEARLRCSPMKGHSHVYWYRQLPEEGLKFMVYLQKENIIDESGMPKERFSAEFPKEGPSILRIQQVVRGDSAAYFCASSLGTGGQTEAFFGQGTRLTVV.

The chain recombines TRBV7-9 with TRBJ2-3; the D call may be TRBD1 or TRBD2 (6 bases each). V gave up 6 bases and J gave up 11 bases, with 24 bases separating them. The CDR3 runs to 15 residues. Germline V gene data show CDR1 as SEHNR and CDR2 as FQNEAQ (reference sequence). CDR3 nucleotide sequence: TGTGCCAGCAGGTTGACTAGTGGGGGCGACCGGGGGCAGTATTTT. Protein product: CASRLTSGGDRGQYF.

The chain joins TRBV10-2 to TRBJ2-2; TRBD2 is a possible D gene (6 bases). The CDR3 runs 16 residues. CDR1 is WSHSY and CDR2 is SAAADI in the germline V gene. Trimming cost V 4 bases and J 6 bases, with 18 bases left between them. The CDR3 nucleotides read TGCGCCAGCAGTGCGTGGCGGAGGGGCGGATCCGGGGAGCTGTTTTTT. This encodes CASSAWRRGGSGELFF.

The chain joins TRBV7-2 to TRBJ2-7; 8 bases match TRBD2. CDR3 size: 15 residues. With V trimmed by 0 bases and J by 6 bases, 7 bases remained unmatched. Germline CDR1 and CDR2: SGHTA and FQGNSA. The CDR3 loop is CASSLAVAAGGEQYF. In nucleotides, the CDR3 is TGTGCCAGCAGCTTAGCGGTAGCGGCGGGAGGCGAGCAGTACTTC.

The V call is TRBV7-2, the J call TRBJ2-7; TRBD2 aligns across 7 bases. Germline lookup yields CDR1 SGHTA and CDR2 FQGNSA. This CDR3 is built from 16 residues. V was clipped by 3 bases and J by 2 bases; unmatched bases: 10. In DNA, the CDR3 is TGTGCCAGCAGCTTTTCCTCGGGGAGGGTCCCCTACGAGCAGTACTTC. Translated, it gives CASSFSSGRVPYEQYF.

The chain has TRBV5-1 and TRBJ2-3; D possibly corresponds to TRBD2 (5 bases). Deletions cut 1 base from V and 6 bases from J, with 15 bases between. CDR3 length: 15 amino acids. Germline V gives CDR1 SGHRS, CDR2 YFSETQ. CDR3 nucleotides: TGCGCCAGCAGCTTGAGCCTAGCCCAGCGGGATACGCAGTATTTT. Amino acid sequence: CASSLSLAQRDTQYF.

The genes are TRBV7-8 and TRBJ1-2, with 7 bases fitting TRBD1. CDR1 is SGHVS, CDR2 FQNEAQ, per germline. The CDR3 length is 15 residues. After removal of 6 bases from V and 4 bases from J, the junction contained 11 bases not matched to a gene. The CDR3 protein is CASSHRDSSPYGYTF. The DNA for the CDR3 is TGTGCCAGCAGTCACCGGGACAGTTCTCCCTATGGCTACACCTTC.

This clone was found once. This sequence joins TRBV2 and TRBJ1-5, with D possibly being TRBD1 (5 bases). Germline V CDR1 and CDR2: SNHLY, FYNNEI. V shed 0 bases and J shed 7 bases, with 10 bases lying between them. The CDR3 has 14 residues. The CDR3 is CASSEAQGRQPQHF. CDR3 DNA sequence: TGTGCCAGCAGTGAAGCGCAGGGTAGGCAGCCCCAGCATTTT.